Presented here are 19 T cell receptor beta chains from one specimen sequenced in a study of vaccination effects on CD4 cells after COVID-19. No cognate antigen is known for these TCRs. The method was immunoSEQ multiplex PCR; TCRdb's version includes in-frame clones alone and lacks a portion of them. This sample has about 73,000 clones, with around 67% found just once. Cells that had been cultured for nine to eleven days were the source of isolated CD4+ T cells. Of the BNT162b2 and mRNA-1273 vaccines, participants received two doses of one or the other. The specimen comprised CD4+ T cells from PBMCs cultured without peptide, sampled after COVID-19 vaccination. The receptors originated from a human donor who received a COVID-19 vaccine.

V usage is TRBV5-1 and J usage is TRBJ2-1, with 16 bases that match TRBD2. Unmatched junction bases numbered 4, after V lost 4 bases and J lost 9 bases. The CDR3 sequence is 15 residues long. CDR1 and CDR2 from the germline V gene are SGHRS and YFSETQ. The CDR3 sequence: CASSGGTSGGGEQFF. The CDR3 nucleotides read TGCGCCAGCAGCGGCGGGACTAGCGGGGGGGGTGAGCAGTTCTTC.

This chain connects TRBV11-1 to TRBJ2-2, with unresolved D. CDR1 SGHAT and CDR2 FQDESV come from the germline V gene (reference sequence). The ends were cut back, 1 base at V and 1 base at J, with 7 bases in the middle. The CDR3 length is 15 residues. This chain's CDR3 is CASSLDRLNTGELFF. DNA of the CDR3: TGTGCCAGCAGCTTAGACCGACTGAACACCGGGGAGCTGTTTTTT.

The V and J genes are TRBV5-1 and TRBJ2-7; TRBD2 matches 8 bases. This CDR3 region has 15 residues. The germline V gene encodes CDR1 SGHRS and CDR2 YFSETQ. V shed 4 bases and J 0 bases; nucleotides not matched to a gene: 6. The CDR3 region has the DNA TGCGCCAGCAGCCCGGGGGGGACGAGCTCCTACGAGCAGTACGTC. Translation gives CASSPGGTSSYEQYV.

The CDR3 region is CASSRDRVNYGYTF. The CDR3 DNA sequence: TGTGCCAGCAGTCGAGACAGGGTAAACTATGGCTACACCTTC. The chain joins TRBV27 to TRBJ1-2; 7 bases line up with TRBD1. The trim removed 5 bases at V and 2 bases at J, leaving 5 bases unmatched. The CDR3 spans 14 residues. CDR1 is MNHEY, CDR2 SMNVEV, per germline (reference sequence).

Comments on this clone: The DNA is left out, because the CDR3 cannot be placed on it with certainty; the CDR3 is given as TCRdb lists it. This CDR3 reads CTSLKSWGEGTGELFF. The V gene is TRBV1, the J gene TRBJ2-2. TRBV1 is a pseudogene. The CDR3 contains 16 residues when both ends are counted.

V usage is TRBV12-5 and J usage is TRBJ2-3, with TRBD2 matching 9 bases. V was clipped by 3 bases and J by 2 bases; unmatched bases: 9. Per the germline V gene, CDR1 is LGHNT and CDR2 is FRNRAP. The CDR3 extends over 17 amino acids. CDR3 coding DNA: TGTGCTAGTGGTTTTCACCTAGCGGGAAGACACACAGATACGCAGTATTTT. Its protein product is CASGFHLAGRHTDTQYF.

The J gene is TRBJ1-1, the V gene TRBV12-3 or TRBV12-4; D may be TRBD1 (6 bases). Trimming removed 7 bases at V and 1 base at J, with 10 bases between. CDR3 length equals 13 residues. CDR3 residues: CASKKQGNTEAFF. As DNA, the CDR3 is TGTGCCAGCAAGAAACAGGGGAACACTGAAGCTTTCTTT.

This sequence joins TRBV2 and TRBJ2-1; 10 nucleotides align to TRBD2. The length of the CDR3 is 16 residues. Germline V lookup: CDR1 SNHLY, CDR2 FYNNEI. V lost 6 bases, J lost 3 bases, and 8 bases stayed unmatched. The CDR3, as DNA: TGTGCCAGCAGAGCGGGGACTAGCGAGCGCTACAATGAGCAGTTCTTC. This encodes CASRAGTSERYNEQFF.

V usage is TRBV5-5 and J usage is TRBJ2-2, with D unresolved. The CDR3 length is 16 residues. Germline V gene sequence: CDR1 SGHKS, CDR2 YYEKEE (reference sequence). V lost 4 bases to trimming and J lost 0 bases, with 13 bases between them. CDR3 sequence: CASSPLEFANTGELFF. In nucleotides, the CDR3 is TGTGCCAGCAGCCCGCTGGAGTTCGCGAACACCGGGGAGCTGTTTTTT.

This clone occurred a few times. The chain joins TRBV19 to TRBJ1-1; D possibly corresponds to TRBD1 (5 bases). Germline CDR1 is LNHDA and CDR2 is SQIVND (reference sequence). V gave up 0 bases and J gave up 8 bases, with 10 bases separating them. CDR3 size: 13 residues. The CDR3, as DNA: TGTGCCAGTAGTATAGATGTCAACAGGGAAGCTTTCTTT. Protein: CASSIDVNREAFF.

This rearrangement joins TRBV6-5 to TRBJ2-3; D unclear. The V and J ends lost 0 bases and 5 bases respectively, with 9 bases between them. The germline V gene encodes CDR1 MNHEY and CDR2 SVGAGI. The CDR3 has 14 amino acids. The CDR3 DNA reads TGTGCCAGCAGTTACTCTAAGGGTGTAGATACGCAGTATTTT. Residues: CASSYSKGVDTQYF.

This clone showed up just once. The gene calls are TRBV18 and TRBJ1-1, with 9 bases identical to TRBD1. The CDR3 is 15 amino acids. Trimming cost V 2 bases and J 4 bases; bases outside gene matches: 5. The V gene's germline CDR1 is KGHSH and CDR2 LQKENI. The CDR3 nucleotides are TGTGCCAGCTCACCAAGACAGGGGGGCGGCACTGAAGCTTTCTTT. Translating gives CASSPRQGGGTEAFF.

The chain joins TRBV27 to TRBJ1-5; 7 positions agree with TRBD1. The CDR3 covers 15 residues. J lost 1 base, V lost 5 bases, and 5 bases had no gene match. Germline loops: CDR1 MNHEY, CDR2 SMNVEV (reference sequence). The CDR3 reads CASSRQGLSNQPQHF. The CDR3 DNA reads TGTGCCAGCAGTCGACAGGGCTTAAGCAATCAGCCCCAGCATTTT.

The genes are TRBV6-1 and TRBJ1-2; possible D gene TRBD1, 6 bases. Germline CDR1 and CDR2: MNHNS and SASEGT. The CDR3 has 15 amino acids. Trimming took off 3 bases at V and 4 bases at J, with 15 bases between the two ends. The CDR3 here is CASSDNSKGGYGYTF. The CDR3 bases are TGTGCCAGCAGTGACAACAGCAAAGGGGGCTATGGCTACACCTTC.

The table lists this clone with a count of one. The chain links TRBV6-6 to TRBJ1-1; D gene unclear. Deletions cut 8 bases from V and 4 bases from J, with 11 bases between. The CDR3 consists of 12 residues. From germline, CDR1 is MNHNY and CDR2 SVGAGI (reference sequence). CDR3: CASVRWGTEAFF. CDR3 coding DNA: TGTGCCAGCGTAAGGTGGGGCACTGAAGCTTTCTTT.

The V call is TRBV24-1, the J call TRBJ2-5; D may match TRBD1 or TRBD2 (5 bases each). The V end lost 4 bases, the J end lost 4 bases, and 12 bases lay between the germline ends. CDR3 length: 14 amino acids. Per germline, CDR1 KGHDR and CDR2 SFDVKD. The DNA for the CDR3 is TGTGCCACCAGTGACCCGACGGGGCGAGAGACCCAGTACTTC. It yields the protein CATSDPTGRETQYF.

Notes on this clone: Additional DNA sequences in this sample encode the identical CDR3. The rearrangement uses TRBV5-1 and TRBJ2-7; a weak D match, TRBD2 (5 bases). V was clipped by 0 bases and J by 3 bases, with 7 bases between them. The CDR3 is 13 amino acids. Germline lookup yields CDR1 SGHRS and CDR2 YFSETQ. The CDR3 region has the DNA TGCGCCAGCAGCTTGGGAGGGAACTACGAGCAGTACGTC. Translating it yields CASSLGGNYEQYV.

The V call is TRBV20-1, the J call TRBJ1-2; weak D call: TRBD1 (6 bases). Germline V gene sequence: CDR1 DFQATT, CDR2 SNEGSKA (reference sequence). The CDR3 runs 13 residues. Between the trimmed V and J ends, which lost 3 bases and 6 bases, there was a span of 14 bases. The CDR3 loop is CSASAGAVDGYTF. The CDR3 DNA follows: TGCAGTGCTAGTGCGGGGGCGGTGGATGGCTACACCTTC.

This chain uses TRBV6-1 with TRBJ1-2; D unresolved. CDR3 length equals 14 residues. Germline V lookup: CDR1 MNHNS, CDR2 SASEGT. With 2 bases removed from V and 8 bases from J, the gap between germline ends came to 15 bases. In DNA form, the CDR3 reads TGTGCCAGCAGTGAACCGTACCGGCCCGTCGGCTACACCTTC. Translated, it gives CASSEPYRPVGYTF.